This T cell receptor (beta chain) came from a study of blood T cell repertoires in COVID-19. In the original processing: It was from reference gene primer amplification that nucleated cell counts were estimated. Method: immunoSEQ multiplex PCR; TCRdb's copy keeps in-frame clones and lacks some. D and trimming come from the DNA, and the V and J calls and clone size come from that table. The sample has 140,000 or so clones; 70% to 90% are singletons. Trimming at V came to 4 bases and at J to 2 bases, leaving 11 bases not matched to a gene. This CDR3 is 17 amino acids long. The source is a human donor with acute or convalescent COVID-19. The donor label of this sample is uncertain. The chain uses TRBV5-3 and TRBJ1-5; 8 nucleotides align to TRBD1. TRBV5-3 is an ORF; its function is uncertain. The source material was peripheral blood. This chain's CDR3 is CARSGYRGMVGNQPQHF. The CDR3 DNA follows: TGTGCCAGAAGCGGATACAGGGGGATGGTTGGCAATCAGCCCCAGCATTTT.